This TCR beta chain originates from a study of spatial heterogeneity in lung cancer. Study at large: Raw reads contained each unique TCR and UMI combination more than ten times on average.

Looked up from germline, CDR1 is SEHNR and CDR2 is FQNEAQ (reference sequence). V lost 4 bases and J lost 3; bases outside the gene matches: 5. The CDR3 sequence is 16 residues long. Single TCR cDNA molecules each had their own unique molecular identifier. TCRdb ran MiXCR on the 5' RACE reads and lists one entry per CDR3 protein. The sample has approximately 2,200 distinct CDR3 sequences, approximately 10% seen once. This clonotype was counted many times. Time point given: sample taken at primary tumor resection. Extraction of whole RNA from tumor, nontumor lung or frozen PBMC preceded unsorted sequencing. The 65 or so donors had untreated early-stage non-small cell lung cancer.

The chain employs TRBV7-9 and TRBJ2-6; 8 bases align to TRBD1. The TCR was taken from a male donor with early-stage non-small cell lung cancer. The sequencing used normal lung tissue next to the tumor, collected at surgery. The DNA of the CDR3 is TGTGCCAGCAGCTCAGGACAGGGAAGTGGGGCCAACGTCCTGACTTTC. Translated, it gives CASSSGQGSGANVLTF.